This TCR beta chain is drawn from a study of shared clonotypes between healthy human individuals. As concerns this clone: Its antigen remains unknown.

The CDR3 consists of 15 residues. Trimming took 8 bases from V and 5 from J, leaving 19 bases between them. Germline assignment: CDR1 MNHEY and CDR2 SMNVEV (reference sequence). General study findings and limits: Clonotypes that were shared across a handful of donors made up around 5.5% of naive CD4 clonotypes. Rarefaction curves obtained for sorted subsets showed sequencing incomplete despite large depth.

An even split of each subset's genomic DNA across several immunoSEQ plates was performed. Produced via immunoSEQ multiplex PCR; TCRdb's table is partial and in-frame only. Of 1.6 million or so clones listed, about 98.5% are singletons. Splitting of CD4+ cells produced CD45RA+ naive and CD45RA-negative memory subsets. This receptor was obtained from a man aged 30-40 years in good health. V usage is TRBV27 and J usage is TRBJ2-1; possible D gene TRBD2, 5 bases. The sample taken for sequencing was naive CD4+ T cells sorted from blood. Subset specified: CD45RA+ positively selected. The CDR3 reads CASRYVGIDHNEQFF. CDR3 nucleotides: TGTGCCAGCCGATATGTCGGGATTGACCACAATGAGCAGTTCTTC.